There are a few counts of the clone carrying this T cell receptor (beta chain). Its antigen is undetermined. TCRdb analysed the 5' RACE reads with MiXCR anew, one entry per CDR3 protein. The profile covers 1.5 million to 2 million distinct CDR3 sequences, with about 32% appearing a single time and 0.27% taken by the ten largest. The sample belongs to a study of identical twins. Study results and caveats: Abundant cord blood beta clonotypes carried fewer insertions; memory repertoires showed none.

Trimming stripped 3 bases from V and 0 bases from J, with 10 bases between. Germline V gene data show CDR1 as SGHRS and CDR2 as YFSETQ. The CDR3 is made up of 14 amino acids. V usage is TRBV5-1 and J usage is TRBJ2-7; D unclear. The source is a newborn girl in good health. The sequencing input was cord blood. CDR3 amino acids: CASSYSDISYEQYF. CDR3 sequence (DNA): TGCGCCAGCAGCTACTCCGACATCTCCTACGAGCAGTACTTC.